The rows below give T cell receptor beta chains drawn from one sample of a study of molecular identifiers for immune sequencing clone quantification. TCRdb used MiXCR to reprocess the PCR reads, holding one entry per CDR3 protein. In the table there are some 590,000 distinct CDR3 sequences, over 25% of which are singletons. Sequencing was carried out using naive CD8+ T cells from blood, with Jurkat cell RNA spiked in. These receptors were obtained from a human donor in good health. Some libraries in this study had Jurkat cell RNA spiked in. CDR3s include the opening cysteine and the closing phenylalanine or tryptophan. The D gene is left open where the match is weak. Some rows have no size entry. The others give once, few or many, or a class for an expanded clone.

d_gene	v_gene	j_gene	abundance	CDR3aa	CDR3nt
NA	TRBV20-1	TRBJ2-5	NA	CSARDMGRGGAEETRYF	TGCAGTGCTAGAGATATGGGTAGAGGGGGGGCCGAAGAGACCCGGTACTTC
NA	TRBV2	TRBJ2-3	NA	CASTLGVSTDTQYF	TGTGCCAGCACCTTAGGGGTTAGCACAGATACGCAGTATTTT
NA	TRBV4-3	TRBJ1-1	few	CASSQDFRSAEAFF	TGCGCCAGCAGCCAAGATTTTCGATCGGCGGAAGCTTTCTTT
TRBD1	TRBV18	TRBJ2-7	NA	CASSDGTAYEQYF	TGTGCCAGCTCAGACGGGACAGCTTACGAGCAGTACTTC
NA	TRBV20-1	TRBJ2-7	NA	CSARVTDSYEQYF	TGCAGTGCTAGAGTCACGGACTCCTACGAGCAGTACTTC
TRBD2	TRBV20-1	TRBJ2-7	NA	CSAEPSGGNSYEQHF	TGCAGTGCTGAACCTAGCGGGGGAAACTCCTACGAGCAGCACTTC
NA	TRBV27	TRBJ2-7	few	CASGWQSSYEQYF	TGTGCCAGCGGGTGGCAGAGCTCCTACGAGCAGTACTTC
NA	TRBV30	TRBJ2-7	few	CAWSPHPRGAEQYF	TGTGCCTGGAGCCCACATCCCCGAGGGGCCGAGCAGTACTTC
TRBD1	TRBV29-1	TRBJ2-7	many	CSVEGTGGTYEQYF	TGCAGCGTTGAAGGGACAGGGGGTACCTACGAGCAGTACTTC
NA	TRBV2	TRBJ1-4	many	CASGEDRKLFF	TGTGCCAGCGGCGAGGACCGCAAACTGTTTTTT
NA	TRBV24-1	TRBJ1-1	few	CATSDLGGFAFF	TGTGCCACCAGTGATTTAGGCGGGTTCGCTTTCTTT
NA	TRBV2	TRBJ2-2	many	CASKSFRDEGYTGELFF	TGTGCCAGCAAAAGCTTCCGGGATGAAGGGTACACCGGGGAGCTGTTTTTT
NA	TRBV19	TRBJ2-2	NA	CASSIKGTPFTGELFF	TGTGCCAGTAGTATAAAGGGGACTCCATTCACCGGGGAGCTGTTTTTT
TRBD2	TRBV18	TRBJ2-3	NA	CASSPPATSGGPATDTQYF	TGTGCCAGCTCACCACCGGCCACTAGCGGGGGGCCAGCCACAGATACGCAGTATTTT
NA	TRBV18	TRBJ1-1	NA	CASSPAGGDIGNTEAFF	TGTGCCAGCTCACCAGCGGGCGGGGACATCGGTAACACTGAAGCTTTCTTT
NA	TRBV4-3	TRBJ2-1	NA	CGSSQDRSGTGEQFF	TGCGGCAGCAGCCAAGATCGATCCGGAACAGGTGAGCAGTTCTTC
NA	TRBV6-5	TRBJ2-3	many	CASSYFGSTDTQYF	TGTGCCAGCAGTTACTTCGGTAGCACAGATACGCAGTATTTT
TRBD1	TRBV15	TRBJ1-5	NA	CTTSSDRDYSNQPQHF	TGTACCACCAGCAGCGACAGGGATTATAGCAATCAGCCCCAGCATTTT
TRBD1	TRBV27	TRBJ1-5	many	CASSPTGGRDQPQHF	TGTGCCAGCAGCCCAACAGGGGGCAGGGATCAGCCCCAGCATTTT
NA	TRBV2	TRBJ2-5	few	CASSEGVARDQCQYF	TGTGCCAGCAGTGAAGGTGTAGCCCGGGACCAATGCCAGTACTTC
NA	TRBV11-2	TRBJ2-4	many	CASSRQALSAKNIQYF	TGTGCCAGCAGCCGACAGGCCCTGAGCGCCAAAAACATTCAGTACTTC
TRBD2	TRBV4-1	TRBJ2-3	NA	CASSQAMGWFSGSTDTQYF	TGCGCCAGCAGCCAAGCCATGGGGTGGTTTAGCGGGAGCACAGATACGCAGTATTTT
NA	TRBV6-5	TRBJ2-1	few	CASRGGQSSYNEQFF	TGTGCCAGCAGGGGTGGGCAGAGCTCCTACAATGAGCAGTTCTTC
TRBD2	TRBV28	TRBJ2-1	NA	CASSSPASGAEQFF	TGTGCCAGCAGCTCGCCCGCTAGCGGGGCCGAGCAGTTCTTC
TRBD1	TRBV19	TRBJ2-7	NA	CASSMGQGLVDEQYF	TGTGCCAGTAGTATGGGACAGGGGCTTGTTGACGAGCAGTACTTC
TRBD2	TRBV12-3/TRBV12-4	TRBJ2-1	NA	CASSPSLAGGPYNEQFF	TGTGCCAGCAGTCCTTCTCTAGCGGGAGGGCCCTACAATGAGCAGTTCTTC
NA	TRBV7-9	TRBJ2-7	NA	CASSLSCSYEQYF	TGTGCCAGCAGCTTGTCCTGCTCCTACGAGCAGTACTTC
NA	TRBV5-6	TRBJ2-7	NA	CASRSGTTTYEQYF	TGTGCCAGCAGGTCCGGGACGACAACCTACGAGCAGTACTTC
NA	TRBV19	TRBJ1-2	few	CASSIDLTGDYGYTF	TGTGCCAGTAGTATAGATCTGACAGGTGACTATGGCTACACCTTC
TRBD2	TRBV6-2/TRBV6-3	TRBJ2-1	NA	CASSPGLGTNEQFF	TGTGCCAGCAGTCCGGGACTAGGGACCAATGAGCAGTTCTTC
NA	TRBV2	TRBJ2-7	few	CASNNSPYEQYF	TGTGCCAGCAATAACAGTCCCTACGAGCAGTACTTC
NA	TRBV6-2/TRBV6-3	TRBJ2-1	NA	CASSYSTRGYEQFF	TGTGCCAGCAGTTACTCGACAAGGGGCTATGAGCAGTTCTTC
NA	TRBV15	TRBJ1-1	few	CATSRDLSGAGTEAFF	TGTGCCACCAGCAGAGATTTGTCGGGCGCGGGCACTGAAGCTTTCTTT
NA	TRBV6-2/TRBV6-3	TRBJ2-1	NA	CASSYYSPLEQFF	TGTGCCAGCAGTTACTATTCCCCCTTGGAGCAGTTCTTC
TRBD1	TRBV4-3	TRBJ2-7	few	CASSQDWAGTAPYEQYF	TGCGCCAGCAGCCAAGATTGGGCCGGGACAGCACCCTACGAGCAGTACTTC
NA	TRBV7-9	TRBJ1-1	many	CASSLDPWDTMNTEAFF	TGTGCCAGCAGCTTAGATCCGTGGGACACGATGAACACTGAAGCTTTCTTT
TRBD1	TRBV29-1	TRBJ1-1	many	CSAQGGTGIAEAFF	TGCAGCGCTCAGGGAGGGACAGGGATAGCTGAAGCTTTCTTT
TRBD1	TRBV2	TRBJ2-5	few	CASSGRDSQETQYF	TGTGCCAGCAGTGGCCGGGACAGCCAAGAGACCCAGTACTTC
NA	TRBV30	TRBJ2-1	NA	CAWSIGYNEQFF	TGTGCCTGGAGTATAGGGTACAATGAGCAGTTCTTC
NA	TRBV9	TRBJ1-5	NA	CASSVAGGPQPQHF	TGTGCCAGCAGCGTAGCCGGGGGCCCCCAGCCCCAGCATTTT
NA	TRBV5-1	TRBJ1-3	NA	CASSLGAPILTISGNTIYF	TGCGCCAGCTCCTTGGGGGCGCCAATCCTAACGATCTCTGGAAACACCATATATTTT
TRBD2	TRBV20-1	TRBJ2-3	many	CSVETSGGPVLLTDTQYF	TGCAGTGTAGAGACTAGCGGGGGACCTGTACTGCTCACAGATACGCAGTATTTT
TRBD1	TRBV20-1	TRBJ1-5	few	CSARPTGGNQPQHF	TGCAGTGCTCGACCGACAGGGGGAAATCAGCCCCAGCATTTT
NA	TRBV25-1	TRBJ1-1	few	CASSEGAYTEAFF	TGTGCCAGCAGTGAAGGGGCCTACACTGAAGCTTTCTTT
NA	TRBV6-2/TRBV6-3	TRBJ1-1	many	CASSYWAMNTEAFF	TGTGCCAGCAGTTACTGGGCTATGAACACTGAAGCTTTCTTT
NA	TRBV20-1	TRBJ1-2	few	CSARDTATTLHGYTF	TGCAGTGCTAGAGATACGGCGACGACCCTACATGGCTACACCTTC
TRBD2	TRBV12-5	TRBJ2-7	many	CASGWTAGAGAYEQYF	TGTGCTAGTGGTTGGACGGCGGGCGCGGGAGCCTACGAGCAGTACTTC
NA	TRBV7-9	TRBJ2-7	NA	CAGSSKGRGELYF	TGTGCCGGCAGCTCGAAGGGAAGAGGCGAGCTGTACTTC
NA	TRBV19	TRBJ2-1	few	CASGSNLGGARNEQFF	TGTGCCAGTGGATCAAACCTGGGGGGGGCTCGTAATGAGCAGTTCTTC
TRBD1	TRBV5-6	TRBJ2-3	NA	CASRDRQGVLIDTQYF	TGTGCCAGCAGGGATAGGCAGGGGGTATTAATAGATACGCAGTATTTT
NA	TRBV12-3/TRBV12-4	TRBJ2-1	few	CASSTRVSSDEQFF	TGTGCCAGCAGCACCCGGGTCTCGAGCGATGAGCAGTTCTTC